This entry lists 23 T cell receptor beta chains sequenced from one sample in a study of T cell changes during pregnancy in multiple sclerosis. TCRdb's copy holds only in-frame clones and misses some; the assay was immunoSEQ multiplex PCR. The sample holds fewer than 50,000 clones, under 95% seen once. The sample in question was CD8+ T cells from peripheral blood mononuclear cells, obtained in the third trimester of pregnancy. Receptors originate from a female donor with multiple sclerosis, enrolled in a pregnancy study.

This clone has a single count. This chain joins TRBV5-6 and TRBJ2-1; no reliable D call. The V end was cut by 4 bases, the J end by 3 bases, with 14 bases between. Germline loops: CDR1 SGHDT, CDR2 YYEEEE. CDR3 length equals 15 residues. CDR3 nucleotide sequence: TGTGCCAGCAGCCCCAACCCCCTAGACTACAATGAGCAGTTCTTC. It yields the protein CASSPNPLDYNEQFF. The full variable domain, completed using reference TRBV5-6 and TRBJ2-1, is DAGVTQSPTHLIKTRGQQVTLRCSPKSGHDTVSWYQQALGQGPQFIFQYYEEEERQRGNFPDRFSGHQFPNYSSELNVNALLLGDSALYLCASSPNPLDYNEQFFGPGTRLTVL.

This rearrangement joins TRBV5-1 to TRBJ2-4; TRBD1 matches at 7 bases. Germline CDR1 is SGHRS and CDR2 is YFSETQ. The CDR3 has 15 amino acids. V gave up 4 bases and J gave up 0 bases; unmatched junction bases: 4. Here the CDR3 DNA reads TGCGCCAGCAGCACAGGGACAGTAGCCAAAAACATTCAGTACTTC. This encodes CASSTGTVAKNIQYF.

V and J are TRBV4-3 and TRBJ2-7, with a tentative D call TRBD2 (5 bases). The CDR3 runs to 15 residues. V was clipped by 0 bases and J by 3 bases, with 12 bases between them. The germline CDR1 and CDR2 sequences are LGHNA and YSLEER. CDR3 sequence (DNA): TGCGCCAGCAGCCAAGATAGGCGGGCCGTCTACGAGCAGTACTTC. Its protein is CASSQDRRAVYEQYF.

The chain is built from TRBV21-1 and TRBJ2-5; the table's D gene call, TRBD2, was not cross checked with the DNA. TRBV21-1 represents a pseudogene. This CDR3 comprises 15 residues. The CDR3 DNA is TGTGCCAGCAGCAAAGAGCGGGAGAGCCAAGAGACCCAGTACTTC. Its protein product is CASSKERESQETQYF.

V and J are TRBV2 and TRBJ2-3, with a possible D match to TRBD2 (7 bases). This CDR3 region has 17 residues. Germline V CDR1 and CDR2: SNHLY, FYNNEI. Trimming took off 7 bases at V and 0 bases at J, with 20 bases between the two ends. The CDR3 nucleotides are TGTGCCAGCAATTGGTTGAGGGGGGGTCGGAGCACAGATACGCAGTATTTT. This sequence encodes CASNWLRGGRSTDTQYF.

V and J are TRBV27 and TRBJ2-7, with D possibly matching TRBD2 (5 bases). This CDR3 contains 15 residues. Germline CDR1 reads MNHEY; CDR2 reads SMNVEV (reference sequence). The V end was cut by 5 bases, the J end by 2 bases, with 16 bases between. The CDR3, as DNA: TGTGCCAGCAGTCCTCTTCTTAGCGCAGCCTACGAGCAGTACTTC. Its protein product is CASSPLLSAAYEQYF.

This chain uses TRBV14 with TRBJ2-6; a weak D match, TRBD2 (6 bases). This CDR3 has 14 amino acids. Per germline, CDR1 SGHDN and CDR2 FVKESK. Trimming cost V 6 bases and J 4 bases, with 10 bases left between them. The CDR3 region has the DNA TGTGCCAGCAGGGAGGGTCTGGGGGCCAACGTCCTGACTTTC. As protein: CASREGLGANVLTF.

The chain employs TRBV21-1 and TRBJ1-1; the tabulated D call, TRBD1, remains unverified against the DNA. TRBV21-1 is listed as a pseudogene. The CDR3 runs to 14 residues. CDR3 sequence (DNA): TGTGCCAGGGCCCCTGGACGCCAGGGGACTGAAGCTTTCTTT. Translated, it gives CARAPGRQGTEAFF.

This chain connects TRBV28 to TRBJ2-7; D is unresolved. Germline V CDR1 and CDR2: MDHEN, SYDVKM. The CDR3 runs 17 residues. V was trimmed by 3 bases and J by 4 bases, leaving 22 bases between them. The CDR3: CASSFPTIGGPLYEQYF. CDR3 DNA sequence: TGTGCCAGCAGTTTCCCTACAATTGGTGGGCCCCTGTACGAGCAGTACTTC.

The chain joins TRBV7-9 to TRBJ1-3; D remains unclear. This CDR3 has 10 residues. Germline values: CDR1 SEHNR, CDR2 FQNEAQ (reference sequence). Trimming removed 11 bases from V and 4 bases from J, with 6 bases in between. The CDR3 coding sequence is TGTGCCGAGCCAGGAAACACCATATATTTT. This encodes CAEPGNTIYF.

The CDR3, as DNA: TGTGCCAGCAGCCCCGAGGCCACCGTCTCTGGGGCCAACGTCCTGACTTTC. Amino acids: CASSPEATVSGANVLTF. The V and J genes are TRBV5-4 and TRBJ2-6; no firm D call. Trimming pared 4 bases from V and 0 bases from J, leaving 14 bases between. This CDR3 has 17 amino acids. The germline V gene has CDR1 SGHNT and CDR2 YYREEE (reference sequence).

V is TRBV6-5 and J is TRBJ2-5; D may be TRBD2 (5 bases). Looked up from germline, CDR1 is MNHEY and CDR2 is SVGAGI. The CDR3 sequence is 13 residues long. The germline V and J ends were trimmed by 8 bases and 3 bases, with 13 bases remaining between them. CDR3 residues: CASSLEGKETQYF. CDR3 nucleotide sequence: TGTGCCAGCTCCTTAGAGGGCAAAGAGACCCAGTACTTC.

The gene calls are TRBV5-1 and TRBJ1-1; 11 bases are a match to TRBD1. Germline CDR1 SGHRS, CDR2 YFSETQ. The J segment lost 5 bases and the V segment lost 0 bases, leaving 3 bases of the junction unmatched. This CDR3 comprises 15 residues. In DNA form, the CDR3 reads TGCGCCAGCAGCTTGGGGGGACAGGGGGGGACTGAAGCTTTCTTT. Amino acids: CASSLGGQGGTEAFF. The entire variable domain, with the rest obtained from reference TRBV5-1 and TRBJ1-1, is as follows: KAGVTQTPRYLIKTRGQQVTLSCSPISGHRSVSWYQQTPGQGLQFLFEYFSETQRNKGNFPGRFSGRQFSNSRSEMNVSTLELGDSALYLCASSLGGQGGTEAFFGQGTRLTVV.

The V call is TRBV7-9, the J call TRBJ1-3; tentative D call: TRBD1 (6 bases). Trimming pared 7 bases from V and 1 base from J, leaving 17 bases between. In germline, CDR1 is SEHNR, CDR2 FQNEAQ (reference sequence). The CDR3 is made up of 16 amino acids. The DNA for the CDR3 is TGTGCCAGCACCTTTAGGGCAGGGGAATCTGGAAACACCATATATTTT. Translation: CASTFRAGESGNTIYF.

The genes are TRBV2 and TRBJ2-7, with no clear D. The V end lost 6 bases, the J end lost 4 bases, and 7 bases lay between the germline ends. The CDR3 consists of 11 residues. CDR1 is SNHLY, CDR2 FYNNEI, per germline. The CDR3 coding sequence is TGTGCCAGCAGAGACTTTTACGAGCAGTACTTC. Translated, it gives CASRDFYEQYF.

The chain employs TRBV27 and TRBJ2-5; 8 nucleotides align to TRBD1. CDR3 length equals 15 residues. After removal of 3 bases from V and 2 bases from J, the junction contained 5 bases not matched to a gene. Per germline, CDR1 MNHEY and CDR2 SMNVEV (reference sequence). In DNA form, the CDR3 reads TGTGCCAGCAGTTTGGGGACAGGCGTACAAGAGACCCAGTACTTC. Translating it yields CASSLGTGVQETQYF.

The chain joins TRBV19 to TRBJ2-1; D perhaps matches TRBD2 (6 bases). This CDR3 contains 15 residues. Trimming shortened V by 6 bases and J by 2 bases, and 14 bases separated the two germline ends. Germline V gene lookup returns CDR1 LNHDA and CDR2 SQIVND (reference sequence). The CDR3 DNA reads TGTGCCAGTAGAATCAGCGGGTATACCTACAATGAGCAGTTCTTC. This gives the protein CASRISGYTYNEQFF.

This clone came up a few times. The genes are TRBV19 and TRBJ2-1, with D possibly matching TRBD2 (6 bases). V was clipped by 1 base and J by 7 bases, with 11 bases between them. This CDR3 is 14 amino acids long. The V gene's germline CDR1 is LNHDA and CDR2 SQIVND (reference sequence). CDR3 bases: TGTGCCAGTAGTATAGTCGGGGGTGGTAATGAGCAGTTCTTC. Translating it yields CASSIVGGGNEQFF.

Comments on this clone: A much more abundant neighbour one base away suggests this may be a read error. This rearrangement joins TRBV27 to TRBJ2-2; TRBD2 matches at 9 bases. The CDR3 runs to 17 residues. Germline values: CDR1 MNHEY, CDR2 SMNVEV (reference sequence). The CDR3 DNA follows: TGTGTCAGCAGTCCCTTGGGGCGGGAGGGCCTCACCGGGGAGCTGTTTTTT. Protein sequence: CVSSPLGREGLTGELFF.

This clone has a single count. V and J are TRBV7-9 and TRBJ2-1, with TRBD2 matching 12 bases. J lost 4 bases, V lost 4 bases, and 11 bases had no gene match. This CDR3 spans 18 amino acids. Per the germline V gene, CDR1 is SEHNR and CDR2 is FQNEAQ (reference sequence). CDR3 protein: CASSSPTSGRSGYNEQFF. CDR3 sequence (DNA): TGTGCCAGCAGCTCCCCGACTAGCGGGAGATCTGGGTACAATGAGCAGTTCTTC. Full variable domain (remainder filled in from reference TRBV7-9 and TRBJ2-1): DTGVSQNPRHKITKRGQNVTFRCDPISEHNRLYWYRQTLGQGPEFLTYFQNEAQLEKSRLLSDRFSAERPKGSFSTLEIQRTEQGDSAMYLCASSSPTSGRSGYNEQFFGPGTRLTVL.

The chain combines TRBV27 with TRBJ1-5, with 9 bases identical to TRBD1. CDR3 length: 19 amino acids. Per germline, CDR1 MNHEY and CDR2 SMNVEV (reference sequence). The J segment lost 2 bases and the V segment lost 5 bases, leaving 16 bases of the junction unmatched. This CDR3 reads CASSLLPGTGPRGNQPQHF. CDR3 sequence (DNA): TGTGCCAGCAGTCTACTCCCCGGGACAGGGCCAAGGGGCAATCAGCCCCAGCATTTT.

For the CDR3, the DNA is TGTGCCAGCAGCCCGGGTGCAGATACGCAGTATTTT. It is translated as CASSPGADTQYF. J is TRBJ2-3 and V is TRBV5-6; D call uncertain. The CDR3 has 12 amino acids. V was cut by 4 bases and J by 4 bases, with 7 bases left in between. Germline CDR1 and CDR2: SGHDT and YYEEEE.

The chain is built from TRBV29-1 and TRBJ2-1, with 10 bases that match TRBD2. Trimming at V came to 2 bases and at J to 1 base, leaving 14 bases not matched to a gene. CDR3 size: 19 residues. In germline, CDR1 is SQVTM, CDR2 ANQGSEA. The CDR3 spells CSVETHGLAGDLSYNEQFF. In nucleotides, the CDR3 is TGCAGCGTTGAAACCCACGGGCTAGCGGGAGATTTGTCCTACAATGAGCAGTTCTTC.